The TCR beta chain under discussion was sequenced for a study of blood T cells in healthy people across ages. Through a sample-barcoded 5' primer and a J-beta primer mix, a second PCR was run for roughly 7 to 11 cycles. Paired-end reads containing CDR3 totaled no fewer than 2.5 million for each sample. TCRdb fed the 5' RACE reads into MiXCR, producing one record per CDR3 protein. The sample shows around 1.5 million distinct CDR3 sequences, 42% of them seen only once. Of note for this clonotype: Its antigen is undetermined.

Study-wide findings and caveats: No one knew whether donors had CMV, which possibly confounded expanded clonotype changes. Observed TCR beta diversity per million T cells went down as age went up. This fall followed a roughly linear course with age.

Trimming pared 5 bases from V and 7 bases from J, leaving 11 bases between. This CDR3 is 12 amino acids long. Germline CDR1 is MNHEY and CDR2 is SMNVEV (reference sequence). The rearrangement links TRBV27 to TRBJ1-2; TRBD1 is a possible D gene (5 bases). This clonotype originated in a woman aged 18-29 years in good health. Source material: blood. For the CDR3, the DNA is TGTGCCAGCAGTCTCCAGGGAGCTGGCTACACCTTC. Translating it yields CASSLQGAGYTF.